The present TCR beta chain was sequenced within a study of shared clonotypes between healthy human individuals. It was CD45RO-negative cells, positively selected for CCR7, that made up naive CD8 cells, with terminally differentiated effector memory CD45RA+ cells excluded. Trimming took 6 bases from V and 8 from J, leaving 23 bases between them. This CDR3 is built from 16 residues. Germline V lookup: CDR1 MNHNY, CDR2 SVGAGI (reference sequence). Generated by immunoSEQ multiplex PCR, the TCRdb table keeps only in-frame clones and is missing some. The sample carries about 800,000 clones, about 96% recorded once.

This chain links TRBV6-6 with TRBJ2-1; D not resolved. Specimen: naive CD8+ T cells sorted from blood. The source of this sequence is a man younger than 40 in good health. CDR3 coding DNA: TGTGCCAGCAGACAGCCTACTCCAGACATTTCCTATGAGCAGTTCTTC. Translating gives CASRQPTPDISYEQFF.